This TCR beta chain came from a study of cytomegalovirus exposure and HLA in healthy donors. Notes on the study in general: CMV antigen specificity of a few CMV-associated chains was confirmed in vitro. Clusters of TCRs from the first cohort tended to co-occur in the 90 to 150 validation repertoires (as a later analysis found). Among TCR sequences, most were rare, though some public TCRs appeared in many donors.

V was pared by 0 bases and J by 3 bases, with 3 bases of the junction left unmatched. Germline loops: CDR1 SGHRS, CDR2 YFSETQ. The CDR3 totals 15 residues. This table comes from immunoSEQ multiplex PCR, and its TCRdb copy is limited to in-frame clones, with some not included. Of about 120,000 clones in the sample, around 87% are singletons; the top ten hold about 6%. Turning to this clone: Its antigen is unidentified.

Sequencing input: PBMCs. This clonotype was obtained from a woman aged 18-29 years in good health and CMV-seropositive. The chain combines TRBV5-1 with TRBJ2-7; the match to TRBD1 covers 10 bases. Here the CDR3 reads CASSLGRTGGYEQYF. CDR3 coding DNA: TGCGCCAGCAGCTTGGGAAGGACAGGGGGCTACGAGCAGTACTTC.